The 26 T cell receptor beta chains presented below share a single source sample, sequenced in a study of spatial heterogeneity in lung cancer. The time point denotes: sample taken at primary tumor resection. These receptors' targets are unknown. TCRdb recomputed calls from the 5' RACE reads with MiXCR, one row per CDR3 protein. This table has roughly 18,000 distinct CDR3 sequences, almost 6% appearing once. Findings and limits, study-wide: Counts of expanded intratumoral alpha and beta TCRs tracked tumor mutation counts.

Sequenced material: lung tumor tissue, taken at surgery. The receptors originated from a female donor with early-stage non-small cell lung cancer.

This clonotype was seen ten or more times. A library made for alpha chains picked up this beta chain off target, so its size means little. The chain combines TRBV11-2 with TRBJ2-7; 11 nucleotides align to TRBD2. In germline, CDR1 is SGHAT, CDR2 FQNNGV. The CDR3 totals 18 residues. V lost 1 base to trimming and J lost 0 bases; unmatched junction nucleotides: 8. CDR3 in amino acids: CASSLGLAGGRSSYEQYF. The CDR3 bases are TGTGCCAGCAGCTTAGGTCTAGCGGGAGGAAGGAGCTCCTACGAGCAGTACTTC.

This clonotype was seen at least ten times. This beta chain turned up in a library designed for alpha chains; as an off-target read, its abundance says little. In nucleotides, the CDR3 is TGTGCCAGCACGCCTCAACAGGGTTCGGCTTTCTTT. This sequence encodes CASTPQQGSAFF. The genes are TRBV6-1 and TRBJ1-1, with a tentative D call TRBD1 (6 bases). The germline gives CDR1 MNHNS, CDR2 SASEGT. The germline V and J ends were trimmed by 7 bases and 11 bases, with 17 bases remaining between them. The CDR3 runs 12 residues.

This clonotype was detected a few times. A library prepared for alpha chains yielded this beta chain as an off-target read; its size is of little meaning. This chain connects TRBV6-2 or TRBV6-3 to TRBJ2-2; TRBD2 matches 8 bases. The length of the CDR3 is 17 residues. The V gene end was trimmed by 6 bases and the J gene end by 0 bases; junction bases not matched to a gene: 9. Germline loops: CDR1 MNHEY, CDR2 SVGEGT. The CDR3 here is CASSPHVAGPNTGELFF. The CDR3 DNA is TGTGCCAGCAGCCCTCACGTAGCGGGACCGAACACCGGGGAGCTGTTTTTT.

This clonotype was observed many times. This beta chain lies outside the target of a library built for alpha chains; its clone size means little. This chain uses TRBV18 with TRBJ1-2; D is unclear. This CDR3 has 17 residues. Germline V gene data show CDR1 as KGHSH and CDR2 as LQKENI. V lost 0 bases and J lost 2, with 16 bases in between. This CDR3 is CASSPPGSLASNYGYTF. The CDR3 DNA reads as TGTGCCAGCTCACCACCGGGTAGTCTCGCCAGCAACTATGGCTACACCTTC.

This clonotype ranks as medium-sized. Since it is a stray read in a library aimed at alpha chains, this beta chain has a size that is not meaningful. CDR3 protein: CASSLRPGESGELFF. DNA for the CDR3: TGTGCCAGCAGCTTAAGACCGGGGGAATCCGGGGAGCTGTTTTTT. The V call is TRBV7-2, the J call TRBJ2-2, with a weak D call TRBD2 (6 bases). This CDR3 is 15 amino acids long. The V and J ends lost 2 bases and 6 bases respectively, with 13 bases between them. Germline loops: CDR1 SGHTA, CDR2 FQGNSA.

This clonotype was seen many times. This beta chain is off target for a library built for alpha chains, so its abundance means little. The chain employs TRBV2 and TRBJ1-5, with 7 bases aligning to TRBD1. CDR1 and CDR2 (germline): SNHLY, FYNNEI. Trimming removed 6 bases from V and 3 bases from J; junction bases left unmatched: 8. The CDR3 sequence is 15 residues long. The CDR3 DNA follows: TGTGCCAGCAGGGGACAGTCAGGGATCAATCAGCCCCAGCATTTT. This sequence encodes CASRGQSGINQPQHF. Full variable domain (missing parts from reference TRBV2 and TRBJ1-5): EPEVTQTPSHQVTQMGQEVILRCVPISNHLYFYWYRQILGQKVEFLVSFYNNEISEKSEIFDDQFSVERPDGSNFTLKIRSTKLEDSAMYFCASRGQSGINQPQHFGDGTRLSIL.

This clonotype was counted at least ten times. The library was built for alpha chains, so this beta chain is an off-target read and its size means little. The chain joins TRBV12-3 or TRBV12-4 to TRBJ2-1, with D possibly matching TRBD2 (6 bases). This CDR3 contains 15 residues. Trimming removed 3 bases at V and 10 bases at J, with 19 bases between. Here the CDR3 DNA reads TGTGCCAGCAGTTTGGGGATAGCGGCGGGTTTAGAGCAGTTCTTC. The encoded protein is CASSLGIAAGLEQFF.

This clonotype appeared many times. Since the library was made to target alpha chains, this beta chain is a stray read and its abundance is not meaningful. The V and J genes are TRBV10-3 and TRBJ1-1, with a weak D call TRBD1 (6 bases). This CDR3 region has 14 residues. The germline gives CDR1 ENHRY, CDR2 SYGVKD. Trimming pared 6 bases from V and 1 base from J, leaving 12 bases between. CDR3 sequence: CAISKQGPNTEAFF. The CDR3 DNA reads as TGTGCCATCAGCAAACAGGGACCGAACACTGAAGCTTTCTTT.

This clonotype was found many times. In a library made to pick up alpha chains, this beta chain is a stray read with a size that means little. The genes are TRBV6-5 and TRBJ2-5, with 8 bases identical to TRBD1. J lost 7 bases, V lost 4 bases, and 8 bases had no gene match. Germline CDR1 is MNHEY and CDR2 is SVGAGI. This CDR3 comprises 14 residues. Here the CDR3 reads CASSSPTGAGTQYF. Written as DNA, the CDR3 is TGTGCCAGCAGTTCACCGACAGGGGCAGGGACCCAGTACTTC.

This clonotype was found many times. The library was built for alpha chains, so this beta chain is an off-target read and its size means little. CDR3 sequence reads: CASSWGEGHLSAFF. The CDR3, as DNA: TGTGCCAGCAGCTGGGGGGAGGGCCACCTGTCCGCTTTCTTT. The chain uses TRBV11-2 and TRBJ1-1, with D maybe TRBD1 (5 bases). CDR1 and CDR2 (germline): SGHAT, FQNNGV. The CDR3 covers 14 residues. Deletions cut 4 bases from V and 11 bases from J, with 20 bases between.

This clonotype was counted ten times or more. For a library built for alpha chains, this beta chain is a stray read; little rests on its size. This chain joins TRBV19 and TRBJ2-2; perhaps D is TRBD1 or TRBD2 (6 bases each). V was pared by 9 bases and J by 0 bases, with 14 bases between. This CDR3 region has 15 residues. Per germline, CDR1 LNHDA and CDR2 SQIVND (reference sequence). CDR3 in amino acids: CASRGGTPNTGELFF. Written as DNA, the CDR3 is TGTGCCAGCCGTGGGGGGACACCGAACACCGGGGAGCTGTTTTTT. Drawing the rest from reference TRBV19 and TRBJ2-2, the complete variable domain is DGGITQSPKYLFRKEGQNVTLSCEQNLNHDAMYWYRQDPGQGLRLIYYSQIVNDFQKGDIAEGYSVSREKKESFPLTVTSAQKNPTAFYLCASRGGTPNTGELFFGEGSRLTVL.

At least ten counts were recorded for this clonotype. This beta chain is off target for a library built for alpha chains, so its abundance means little. J is TRBJ2-1 and V is TRBV7-9, with 14 positions matching TRBD2. Germline V gene lookup returns CDR1 SEHNR and CDR2 FQNEAQ (reference sequence). This CDR3 has 16 residues. V dropped 1 base and J dropped 8; count of bases not matched to a gene: 4. The CDR3 sequence: CASSLGTSGRHYEQFF. As DNA, the CDR3 is TGTGCCAGCAGCTTAGGGACTAGCGGGAGGCACTATGAGCAGTTCTTC.

Many counts were recorded for this clonotype. For a library built for alpha chains, this beta chain is a stray read; little rests on its size. The gene calls are TRBV28 and TRBJ2-2; a weak D match, TRBD2 (6 bases). The V gene lost 6 bases and the J gene lost 9 bases, with 17 bases spanning the gap. The CDR3 spans 14 residues. Germline CDR1 and CDR2: MDHEN and SYDVKM. This CDR3 is CASSGNSGGRELFF. As DNA, the CDR3 is TGTGCCAGCAGCGGGAACTCCGGGGGTCGGGAGCTGTTTTTT.

Comments on this clonotype: Because this beta chain is a stray read in a library intended to capture alpha chains, its abundance should not be given much weight. This rearrangement joins TRBV16 to TRBJ2-2; D gene ambiguous. The CDR3 extends over 13 amino acids. The V end was cut by 4 bases, the J end by 4 bases, with 7 bases between. The V gene's germline CDR1 is KGHSY and CDR2 FQNENV. CDR3 protein: CASSPRTTGELFF. DNA of the CDR3: TGTGCCAGCAGCCCACGAACCACCGGGGAGCTGTTTTTT.

This clonotype was seen a few times. A library made for alpha chains picked up this beta chain off target, so its size means little. The chain employs TRBV19 and TRBJ1-6, with TRBD1 identical over 7 bases. The CDR3 has 16 residues. In germline, CDR1 is LNHDA, CDR2 SQIVND (reference sequence). Trimming removed 6 bases from V and 0 bases from J; junction bases left unmatched: 5. The CDR3 reads CASRPGQSSYNSPLHF. The CDR3 DNA is TGTGCCAGTAGGCCGGGACAGAGCTCCTATAATTCACCCCTCCACTTT.

On this clonotype: The library was prepared for alpha chains; this beta chain is a stray read, so its frequency means little. The J gene is TRBJ1-2, the V gene TRBV27; a possible D gene is TRBD1 (6 bases). The CDR3 covers 15 residues. Per germline, CDR1 MNHEY and CDR2 SMNVEV (reference sequence). V was pared by 6 bases and J by 7 bases, with 21 bases between. DNA of the CDR3: TGTGCCAGCAGCGGCACGGACAGAACCTTCGTTGGCTACACCTTC. Its protein is CASSGTDRTFVGYTF.

This clonotype was seen ten or more times. As an off-target read in a library built for alpha chains, this beta chain has a frequency of little significance. This rearrangement joins TRBV27 to TRBJ2-5; D remains unclear. V was pared by 5 bases and J by 0 bases, with 7 bases between. The germline gives CDR1 MNHEY, CDR2 SMNVEV (reference sequence). This CDR3 has 13 residues. This CDR3 reads CASSPPYQETQYF. The CDR3, as DNA: TGTGCCAGCAGTCCACCGTACCAAGAGACCCAGTACTTC.

The sample holds many counts of this clonotype. Since the library was made to target alpha chains, this beta chain is a stray read and its abundance is not meaningful. This chain uses TRBV11-2 with TRBJ1-2, with 8 bases that match TRBD1. This CDR3 region has 14 residues. Germline CDR1 is SGHAT and CDR2 is FQNNGV. Trimming removed 5 bases from V and 4 bases from J; junction bases left unmatched: 6. The CDR3 loop reads CASSPRGQAYGYTF. CDR3 bases: TGTGCCAGCAGCCCCAGGGGGCAGGCCTATGGCTACACCTTC.

This clonotype was counted at least ten times. A library made for alpha chains picked up this beta chain off target, so its size means little. The rearrangement uses TRBV6-2 or TRBV6-3 and TRBJ2-7; the D gene is possibly TRBD1 (7 bases). CDR3 size: 14 residues. Germline CDR1 and CDR2: MNHEY and SVGEGT. Trimming stripped 8 bases from V and 1 base from J, with 15 bases between. The CDR3 sequence is CASGGGGASYEQYF. CDR3 sequence (DNA): TGTGCCAGCGGAGGAGGGGGCGCATCCTACGAGCAGTACTTC.

Ten or more counts support this clonotype. This beta chain appears as a stray read in a library generated for alpha chains; its size is not informative. The chain recombines TRBV20-1 with TRBJ2-3; D remains ambiguous. This CDR3 is built from 15 residues. CDR1 is DFQATT, CDR2 SNEGSKA, per germline (reference sequence). Trimming left V 0 bases short and J 4 bases short, with 14 bases between. The CDR3 here is CSARDPQKQADTQYF. In DNA, the CDR3 is TGCAGTGCTAGAGATCCCCAAAAACAAGCAGATACGCAGTATTTT.

This clonotype is medium-sized within its sample. This beta chain lies outside the target of a library built for alpha chains; its clone size means little. This chain connects TRBV4-2 to TRBJ2-1, with 8 nucleotides matching TRBD2. V was clipped by 0 bases and J by 7 bases; unmatched bases: 8. Germline CDR1 LGHNA, CDR2 YNFKEQ. The CDR3 covers 16 residues. CDR3 in DNA: TGTGCCAGCAGCCAAGATTTGGCGGGAGGTCTTAATGAGCAGTTCTTC. Its protein product is CASSQDLAGGLNEQFF.

This clonotype was detected many times. Compared with germline, one end of the junction differs, possibly owing to a read error. Because the library targeted alpha chains, this beta chain is an off-target read whose size means little. This chain links TRBV7-7 with TRBJ2-1; 7 positions match TRBD1. The CDR3 consists of 13 residues. Germline V lookup: CDR1 SSHAT, CDR2 FNYEAQ (reference sequence). The CDR3 region is CASSLRQGDEQFF. In nucleotides, the CDR3 is TGTGCTAGCAGCTTACGGCAGGGGGATGAGCAGTTCTTC.

This clonotype was observed at least ten times. This beta chain is an unintended read in a library built for alpha chains; its size means little. This sequence joins TRBV6-1 and TRBJ2-3; 8 bases line up with TRBD2. From germline, CDR1 is MNHNS and CDR2 SASEGT. Germline trimming cut 6 bases from V and 3 bases from J; bases unmatched to any gene: 8. The CDR3 length is 15 residues. This CDR3 is CASREREQSTDTQYF. CDR3 in DNA: TGTGCCAGCAGAGAGCGGGAGCAAAGTACAGATACGCAGTATTTT.

This clonotype appeared many times. This beta chain came through as a stray read in a library set up for alpha chains, and its size says little. This CDR3 is CASSPLGAANGYTF. The CDR3 region has the DNA TGTGCCAGCAGCCCTCTGGGGGCAGCGAATGGCTACACCTTC. V is TRBV7-2 and J is TRBJ1-2, with TRBD1 as a possible D gene (6 bases). The germline V and J ends were trimmed by 5 bases and 6 bases, with 16 bases remaining between them. CDR1 and CDR2 from the germline V gene are SGHTA and FQGNSA. The CDR3 sequence is 14 residues long.

This clonotype was seen many times. As an off-target read in a library built for alpha chains, this beta chain has a frequency of little significance. V and J are TRBV6-2 or TRBV6-3 and TRBJ2-7, with 11 nucleotides matching TRBD2. J lost 3 bases, V lost 6 bases, and 1 base had no gene match. CDR1 MNHEY and CDR2 SVGEGT come from the germline V gene. The CDR3 length is 13 residues. This chain's CDR3 is CASRLAGDYEQYF. The CDR3 coding sequence is TGTGCCAGCAGACTAGCGGGGGACTACGAGCAGTACTTC.

This clonotype was observed many times. Being off target in a library aimed at alpha chains, this beta chain has a size of little meaning. CDR3 DNA: TGTGCCAGCAGGCGGGACAGGGGAGTATACGAGCAGTACTTC. Translating gives CASRRDRGVYEQYF. The chain links TRBV28 to TRBJ2-7; 10 positions match TRBD1. The CDR3 is 14 residues long. CDR1 is MDHEN and CDR2 is SYDVKM in the germline V gene. V shed 6 bases, J shed 4 bases, and the junction held 6 bases outside the gene matches.